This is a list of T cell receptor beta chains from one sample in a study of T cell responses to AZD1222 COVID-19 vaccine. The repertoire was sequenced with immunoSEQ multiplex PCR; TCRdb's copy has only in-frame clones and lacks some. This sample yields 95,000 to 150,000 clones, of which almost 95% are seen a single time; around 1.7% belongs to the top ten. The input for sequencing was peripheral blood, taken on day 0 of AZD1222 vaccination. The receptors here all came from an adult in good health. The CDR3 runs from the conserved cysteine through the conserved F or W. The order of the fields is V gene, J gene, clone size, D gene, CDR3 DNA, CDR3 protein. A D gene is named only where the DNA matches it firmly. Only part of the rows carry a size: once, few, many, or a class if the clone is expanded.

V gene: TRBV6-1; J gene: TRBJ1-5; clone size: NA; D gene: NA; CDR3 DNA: TGTGCCAGCAGTGAACAGCACCATCAGCCCCAGCATTTT; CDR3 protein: CASSEQHHQPQHF
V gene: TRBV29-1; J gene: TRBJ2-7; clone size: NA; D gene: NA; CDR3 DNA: TGCAGCGTTGAATCCCACGGTGCCTACGAGCAGTACTTC; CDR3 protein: CSVESHGAYEQYF
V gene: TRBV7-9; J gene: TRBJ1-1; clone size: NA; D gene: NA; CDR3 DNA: TGTGCCAGCAGCCCGAGGGATGAAGCTTTCTTT; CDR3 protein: CASSPRDEAFF
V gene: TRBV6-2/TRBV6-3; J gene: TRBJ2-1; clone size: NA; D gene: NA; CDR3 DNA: TGTGCCAGCATCCCCGGACCGGGACGTGAAGGGGGGCAGTTCTTC; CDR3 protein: CASIPGPGREGGQFF
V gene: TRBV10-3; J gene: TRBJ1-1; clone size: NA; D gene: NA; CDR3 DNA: TGTGCCATCAGTCAACTGGGGAATATGAACACTGAAGCTTTCTTT; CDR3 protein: CAISQLGNMNTEAFF
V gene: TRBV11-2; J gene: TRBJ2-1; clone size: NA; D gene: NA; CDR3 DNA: TGTGCCAGCAGCCGGGGGCAGGGGTCCTACAATGAGCAGTTCTTC; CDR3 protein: CASSRGQGSYNEQFF
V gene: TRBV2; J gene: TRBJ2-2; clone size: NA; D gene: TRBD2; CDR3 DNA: TGTGCCAGTCGGCGGGGGGCCGGGACCGGGGAGCTGTTTTTT; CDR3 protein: CASRRGAGTGELFF
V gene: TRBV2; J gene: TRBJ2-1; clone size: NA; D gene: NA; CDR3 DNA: TGTGCCAGCAGTGAGACAGGGACTTCCTACAATGAGCAGTTCTTC; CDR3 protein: CASSETGTSYNEQFF
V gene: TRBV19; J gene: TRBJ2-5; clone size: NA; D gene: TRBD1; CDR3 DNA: TGTGCCAGCTCCCAGGGGGCTTTTTTAGAGACCCAGTACTTC; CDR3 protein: CASSQGAFLETQYF
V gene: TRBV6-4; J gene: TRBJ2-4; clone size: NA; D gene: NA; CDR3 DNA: TGTGCCAGCATTGTGTGGCCGCCCCTGGCCAAAAACATTCAGTACTTC; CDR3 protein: CASIVWPPLAKNIQYF
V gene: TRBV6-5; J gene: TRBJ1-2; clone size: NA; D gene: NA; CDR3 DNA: TGTGCCAGCTCTTTCCAGGCCAACTATGGCTACACCTTC; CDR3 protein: CASSFQANYGYTF
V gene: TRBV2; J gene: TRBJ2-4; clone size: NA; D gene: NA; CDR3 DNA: TGTGCCAGCCACGCTCGACAGTTAGCCAAAAACATTCAGTACTTC; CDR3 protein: CASHARQLAKNIQYF
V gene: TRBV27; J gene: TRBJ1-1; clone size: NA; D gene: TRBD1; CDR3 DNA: TGTGCCAGCAGGAACAGGGGGCGAAACACTGAAGCTTTCTTT; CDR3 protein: CASRNRGRNTEAFF
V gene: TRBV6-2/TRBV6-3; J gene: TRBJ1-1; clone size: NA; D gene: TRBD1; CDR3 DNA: TGTGCCAGCAGTTACTGGGACAGGGAAGCTTTCTTT; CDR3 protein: CASSYWDREAFF
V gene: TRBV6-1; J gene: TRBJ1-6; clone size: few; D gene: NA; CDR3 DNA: TGTGCCAGCAGTGAAGCGCTACAGAGCTCCTATAATTCACCCCTCCACTTT; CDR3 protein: CASSEALQSSYNSPLHF
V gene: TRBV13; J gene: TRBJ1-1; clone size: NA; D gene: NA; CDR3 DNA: TGTGCCAGCAGCATTTATCCAGGGGACGCTGAAGCTTTCTTT; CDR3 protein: CASSIYPGDAEAFF
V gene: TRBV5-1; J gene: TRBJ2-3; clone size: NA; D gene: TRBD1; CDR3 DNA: TGCGCCAGCAGGCTGCTGTCGGGACAGAATACAGATACGCAGTATTTT; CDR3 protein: CASRLLSGQNTDTQYF
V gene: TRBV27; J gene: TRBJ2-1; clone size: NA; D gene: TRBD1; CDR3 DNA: TGTGCCAGCAGTTTACTTGGGACAGGGGCTTCCAATGAGCAGTTCTTC; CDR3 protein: CASSLLGTGASNEQFF
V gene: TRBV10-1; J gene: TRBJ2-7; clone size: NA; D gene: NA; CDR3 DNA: TGCGCCAGCGAGGGGATCTCCTACGAGCAGTACTTC; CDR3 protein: CASEGISYEQYF
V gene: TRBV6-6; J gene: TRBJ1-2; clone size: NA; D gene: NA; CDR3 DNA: TGTGCCAGCAGTTATTCGGGGGGCAACTATGGCTACACCTTC; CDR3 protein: CASSYSGGNYGYTF
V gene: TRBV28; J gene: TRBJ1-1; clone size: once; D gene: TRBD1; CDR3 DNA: TGTGCCAGCAGTTACTCAGGGGGCCTGAACACTGAAGCTTTCTTT; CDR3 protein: CASSYSGGLNTEAFF
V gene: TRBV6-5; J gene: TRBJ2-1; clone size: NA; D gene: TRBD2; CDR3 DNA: TGTGCCAGCCGCCCAGCGGGACTAGGGTCGGATGAGCAGTTCTTC; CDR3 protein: CASRPAGLGSDEQFF
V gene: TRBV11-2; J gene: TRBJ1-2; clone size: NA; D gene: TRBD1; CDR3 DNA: TGTGCCAGCAGCACAGGGACAGGAGGCTATGGCTACACCTTC; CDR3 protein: CASSTGTGGYGYTF
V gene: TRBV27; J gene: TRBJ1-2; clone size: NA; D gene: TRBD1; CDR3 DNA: TGTGCCAGCAGCCTACGGGGACAGGGGAGTGGCTACACCTTC; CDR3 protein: CASSLRGQGSGYTF
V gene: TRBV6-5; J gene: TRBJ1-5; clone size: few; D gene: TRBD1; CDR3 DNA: TGTGCCAGCAGGTCACAGGGGGTTAGCAATCAGCCCCAGCATTTT; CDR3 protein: CASRSQGVSNQPQHF
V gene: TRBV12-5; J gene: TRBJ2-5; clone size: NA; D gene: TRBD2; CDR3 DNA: TGTGCTAGTGGGACTAGCGGGAGTCGGGAGACCCAGTACTTC; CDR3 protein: CASGTSGSRETQYF
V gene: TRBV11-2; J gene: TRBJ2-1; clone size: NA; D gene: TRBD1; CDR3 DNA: TGTGCCAGCAGCTCGGGACAGGGGACCTACAATGAGCAGTTCTTC; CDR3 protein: CASSSGQGTYNEQFF
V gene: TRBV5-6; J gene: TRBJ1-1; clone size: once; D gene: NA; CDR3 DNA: TGTGCCAGCAGGGACTACGGGAAGAACACTGAAGCTTTCTTT; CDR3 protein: CASRDYGKNTEAFF
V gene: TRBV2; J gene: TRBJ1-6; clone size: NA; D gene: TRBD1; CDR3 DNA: TGTGCCAGCAGGTTAGGGACAGCTGGCTCCTATAATTCACCCCTCCACTTT; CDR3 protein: CASRLGTAGSYNSPLHF
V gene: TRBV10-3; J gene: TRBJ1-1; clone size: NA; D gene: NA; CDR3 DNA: TGTGCCATCAGCCCAGGGACGGGGAACACTGAAGCTTTCTTT; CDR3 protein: CAISPGTGNTEAFF
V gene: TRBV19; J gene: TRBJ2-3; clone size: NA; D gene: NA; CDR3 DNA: TGTGCCAGTAGTATGTACCTAAACCCTAGCACAGATACGCAGTATTTT; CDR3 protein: CASSMYLNPSTDTQYF
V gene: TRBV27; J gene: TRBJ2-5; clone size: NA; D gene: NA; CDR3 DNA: TGTGCCAGCAGTTTTCCCGGACCCTTGAGAGAGACCCAGTACTTC; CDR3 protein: CASSFPGPLRETQYF
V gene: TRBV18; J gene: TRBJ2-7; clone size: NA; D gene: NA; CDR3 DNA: TGTGCCAGCACACCAACACAGGGCGACGAGCAGTACTTC; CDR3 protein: CASTPTQGDEQYF